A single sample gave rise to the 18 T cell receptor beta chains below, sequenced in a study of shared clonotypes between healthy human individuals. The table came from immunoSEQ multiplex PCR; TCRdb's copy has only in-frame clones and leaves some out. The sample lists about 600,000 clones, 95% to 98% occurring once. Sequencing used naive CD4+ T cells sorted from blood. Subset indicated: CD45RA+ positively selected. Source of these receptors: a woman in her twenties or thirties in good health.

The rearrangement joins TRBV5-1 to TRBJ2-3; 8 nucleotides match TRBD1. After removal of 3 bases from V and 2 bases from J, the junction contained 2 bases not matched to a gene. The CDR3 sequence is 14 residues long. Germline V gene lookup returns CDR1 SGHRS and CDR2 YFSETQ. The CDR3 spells CASSSTGATDTQYF. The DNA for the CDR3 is TGCGCCAGCAGCTCGACAGGGGCCACAGATACGCAGTATTTT.

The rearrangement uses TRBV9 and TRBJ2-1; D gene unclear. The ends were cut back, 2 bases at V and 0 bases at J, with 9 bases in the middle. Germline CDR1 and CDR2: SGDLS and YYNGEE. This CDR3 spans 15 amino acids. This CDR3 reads CASSVQTSSYNEQFF. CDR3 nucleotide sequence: TGTGCCAGCAGCGTCCAGACGAGCTCCTACAATGAGCAGTTCTTC.

The CDR3 spells CARSLGGGGSYEQYF. In DNA, the CDR3 is TGTGCCAGAAGCTTGGGAGGAGGGGGCTCCTACGAGCAGTACTTC. This chain uses TRBV5-3 with TRBJ2-7; D is perhaps TRBD1 or TRBD2 (6 bases each). TRBV5-3 is labeled an ORF, and its function is uncertain. The CDR3 sequence is 15 residues long. V was pared by 0 bases and J by 0 bases, with 10 bases between.

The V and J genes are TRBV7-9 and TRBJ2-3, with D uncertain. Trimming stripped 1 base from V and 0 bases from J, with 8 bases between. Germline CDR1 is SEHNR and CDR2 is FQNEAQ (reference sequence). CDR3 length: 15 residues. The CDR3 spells CASSLGQTSTDTQYF. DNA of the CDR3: TGTGCCAGCAGCTTAGGGCAGACTAGCACAGATACGCAGTATTTT.

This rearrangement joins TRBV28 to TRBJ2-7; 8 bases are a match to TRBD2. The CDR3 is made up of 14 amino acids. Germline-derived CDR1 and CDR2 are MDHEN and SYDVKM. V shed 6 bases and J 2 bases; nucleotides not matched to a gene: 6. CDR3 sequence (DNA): TGTGCCAGCAGCTTAGCGGGACTCACCTACGAGCAGTACTTC. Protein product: CASSLAGLTYEQYF.

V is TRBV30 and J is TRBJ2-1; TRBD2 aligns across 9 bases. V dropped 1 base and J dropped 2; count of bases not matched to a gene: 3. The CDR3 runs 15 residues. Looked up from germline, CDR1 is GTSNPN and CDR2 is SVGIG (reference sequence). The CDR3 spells CAWSGAGGAYNEQFF. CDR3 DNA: TGTGCCTGGAGTGGAGCGGGAGGCGCCTACAATGAGCAGTTCTTC.

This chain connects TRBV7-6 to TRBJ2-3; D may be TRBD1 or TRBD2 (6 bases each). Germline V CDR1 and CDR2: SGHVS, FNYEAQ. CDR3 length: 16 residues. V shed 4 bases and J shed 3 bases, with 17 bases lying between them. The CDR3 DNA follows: TGTGCCAGCAGCTGGGGGGCTACCAAGGGTACAGATACGCAGTATTTT. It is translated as CASSWGATKGTDTQYF.

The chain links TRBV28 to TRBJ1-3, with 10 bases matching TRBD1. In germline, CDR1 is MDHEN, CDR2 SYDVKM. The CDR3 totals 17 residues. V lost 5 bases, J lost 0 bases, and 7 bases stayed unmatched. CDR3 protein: CASSPTGQGFSGNTIYF. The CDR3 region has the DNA TGTGCCAGCAGTCCAACGGGACAGGGGTTCTCTGGAAACACCATATATTTT. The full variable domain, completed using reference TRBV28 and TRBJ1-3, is DVKVTQSSRYLVKRTGEKVFLECVQDMDHENMFWYRQDPGLGLRLIYFSYDVKMKEKGDIPEGYSVSREKKERFSLILESASTNQTSMYLCASSPTGQGFSGNTIYFGEGSWLTVV.

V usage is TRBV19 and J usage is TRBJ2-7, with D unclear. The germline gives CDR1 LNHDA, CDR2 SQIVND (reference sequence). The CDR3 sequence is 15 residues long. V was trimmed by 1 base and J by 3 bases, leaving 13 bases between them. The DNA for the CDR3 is TGTGCCAGTAGTATAGGTTCGGCAGACCTCTACGAGCAGTACTTC. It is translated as CASSIGSADLYEQYF.

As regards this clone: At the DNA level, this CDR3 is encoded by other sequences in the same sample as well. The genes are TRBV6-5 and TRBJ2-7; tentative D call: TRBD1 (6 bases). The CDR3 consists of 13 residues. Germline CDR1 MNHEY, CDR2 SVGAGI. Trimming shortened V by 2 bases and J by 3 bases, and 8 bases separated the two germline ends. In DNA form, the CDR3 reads TGTGCCAGCAGTTACCGGGACAACTACGAGCAGTACTTC. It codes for CASSYRDNYEQYF.

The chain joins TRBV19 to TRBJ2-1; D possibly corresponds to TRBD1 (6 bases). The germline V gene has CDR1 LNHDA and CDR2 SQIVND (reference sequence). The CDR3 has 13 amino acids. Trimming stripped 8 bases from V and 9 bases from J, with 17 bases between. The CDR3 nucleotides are TGTGCCAGTCAAAGCACAGGGCAGATTGAGCAGTTCTTC. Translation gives CASQSTGQIEQFF.

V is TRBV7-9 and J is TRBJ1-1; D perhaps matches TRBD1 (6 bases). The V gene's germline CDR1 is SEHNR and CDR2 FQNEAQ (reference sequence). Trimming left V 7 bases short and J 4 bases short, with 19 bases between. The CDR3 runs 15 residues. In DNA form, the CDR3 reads TGTGCCAGCACCCAAGGGGGTGGGGTTTCCACTGAAGCTTTCTTT. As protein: CASTQGGGVSTEAFF. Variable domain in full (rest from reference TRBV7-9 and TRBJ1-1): DTGVSQNPRHKITKRGQNVTFRCDPISEHNRLYWYRQTLGQGPEFLTYFQNEAQLEKSRLLSDRFSAERPKGSFSTLEIQRTEQGDSAMYLCASTQGGGVSTEAFFGQGTRLTVV.

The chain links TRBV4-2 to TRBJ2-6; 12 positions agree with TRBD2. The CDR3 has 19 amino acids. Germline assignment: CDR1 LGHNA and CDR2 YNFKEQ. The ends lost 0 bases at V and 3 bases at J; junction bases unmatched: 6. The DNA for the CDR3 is TGTGCCAGCAGCCAAGATTCGACTAGCGGGAGATTTGGGGCCAACGTCCTGACTTTC. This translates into CASSQDSTSGRFGANVLTF.

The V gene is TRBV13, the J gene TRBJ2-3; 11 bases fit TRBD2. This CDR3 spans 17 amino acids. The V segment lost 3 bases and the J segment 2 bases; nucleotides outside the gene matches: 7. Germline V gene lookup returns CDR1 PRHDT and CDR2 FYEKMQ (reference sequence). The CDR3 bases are TGTGCCAGCAGCTTCCGAGGGACTAGCGGATACACAGATACGCAGTATTTT. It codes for CASSFRGTSGYTDTQYF. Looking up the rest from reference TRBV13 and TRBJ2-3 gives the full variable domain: AAGVIQSPRHLIKEKRETATLKCYPIPRHDTVYWYQQGPGQDPQFLISFYEKMQSDKGSIPDRFSAQQFSDYHSELNMSSLELGDSALYFCASSFRGTSGYTDTQYFGPGTRLTVL.

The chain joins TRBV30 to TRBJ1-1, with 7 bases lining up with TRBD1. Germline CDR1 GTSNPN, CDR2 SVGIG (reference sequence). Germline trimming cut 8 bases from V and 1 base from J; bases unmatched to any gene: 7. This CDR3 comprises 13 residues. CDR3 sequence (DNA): TGTGCCGGACAGACAGGGACGAACACTGAAGCTTTCTTT. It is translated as CAGQTGTNTEAFF.

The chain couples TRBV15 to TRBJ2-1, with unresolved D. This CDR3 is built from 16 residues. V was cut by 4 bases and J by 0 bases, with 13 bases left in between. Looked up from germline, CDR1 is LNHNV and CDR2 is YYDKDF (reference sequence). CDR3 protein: CATSKTSQSSYNEQFF. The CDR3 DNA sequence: TGTGCCACCAGCAAAACCTCACAGAGCTCCTACAATGAGCAGTTCTTC.

The CDR3 loop reads CASSSNKDRARSFKPYEQYF. CDR3 nucleotides: TGTGCCAGCAGTTCCAACAAGGACAGGGCAAGGAGTTTCAAACCCTACGAGCAGTACTTC. This chain links TRBV27 with TRBJ2-7; 8 bases fit TRBD1. J lost 2 bases, V lost 4 bases, and 22 bases had no gene match. Looked up from germline, CDR1 is MNHEY and CDR2 is SMNVEV (reference sequence). The CDR3 runs 20 residues.

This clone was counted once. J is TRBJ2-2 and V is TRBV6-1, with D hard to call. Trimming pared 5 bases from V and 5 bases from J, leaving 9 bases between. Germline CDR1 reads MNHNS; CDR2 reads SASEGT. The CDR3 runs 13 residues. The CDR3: CASSYGRTGELFF. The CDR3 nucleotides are TGTGCCAGCAGTTATGGCAGGACCGGGGAGCTGTTTTTT.